Below are 4 T cell receptor beta chains sequenced from a single sample in a study of cytomegalovirus exposure and HLA in healthy donors. Some clones are missing from TCRdb's copy, which holds only in-frame ones; the method was immunoSEQ multiplex PCR. The sample carries 190,000 or so clones, 65% to 85% recorded once. The sample comprised PBMCs. The receptors were sampled from a young woman in good health and CMV-seropositive.

The rearrangement uses TRBV14 and TRBJ1-1; 9 bases align to TRBD1. CDR3 length: 14 amino acids. J gave up 4 bases and V 4 bases, and 4 bases lay outside the gene matches. Germline V gene sequence: CDR1 SGHDN, CDR2 FVKESK. The DNA for the CDR3 is TGTGCCAGCAGCCGGGACAGGGTCACCACTGAAGCTTTCTTT. Encoded protein: CASSRDRVTTEAFF.

The rearrangement links TRBV2 to TRBJ2-4; weak D call: TRBD1 (5 bases). Germline-derived CDR1 and CDR2 are SNHLY and FYNNEI. V was clipped by 4 bases and J by 6 bases, with 10 bases between them. The CDR3 is 13 amino acids. This CDR3 reads CASSGGQGNIQYF. The CDR3 nucleotides are TGTGCCAGCAGTGGGGGTCAGGGAAACATTCAGTACTTC.

The sample holds a few counts of this clone. The same CDR3 is also encoded by other DNA sequences in this sample. The chain employs TRBV7-9 and TRBJ2-7, with no clear D. Trimming cost V 4 bases and J 2 bases, with 3 bases left between them. This CDR3 is 11 amino acids long. Germline V lookup: CDR1 SEHNR, CDR2 FQNEAQ (reference sequence). The CDR3 region is CASSSTYEQYF. Written as DNA, the CDR3 is TGTGCCAGCAGCTCCACCTACGAGCAGTACTTC.

This sequence joins TRBV5-1 and TRBJ2-7; 9 bases agree with TRBD2. Trimming at V came to 3 bases and at J to 0 bases, leaving 4 bases not matched to a gene. CDR1 and CDR2 from the germline V gene are SGHRS and YFSETQ. The CDR3 has 15 residues. In nucleotides, the CDR3 is TGCGCCAGCAGCTCCCTAGCGGGGAGCTCCTACGAGCAGTACTTC. It translates to CASSSLAGSSYEQYF.